These 3 T cell receptor beta chains originate from one sample sequenced in a study of blood T cell repertoires in COVID-19. Only in-frame clones appear in the TCRdb table, and some are missing; sequencing was by immunoSEQ multiplex PCR. The sample contains over 85,000 clones, around 90% of which appear only once. The sample was peripheral blood. The receptors were sampled from a woman aged 45-60 years with COVID-19, enrolled during active disease.

In its sample, this clone was seen once. The chain recombines TRBV28 with TRBJ2-7, with a possible D match to TRBD2 (8 bases). The CDR3 runs 16 residues. CDR1 MDHEN and CDR2 SYDVKM come from the germline V gene. Trimming pared 6 bases from V and 1 base from J, leaving 19 bases between. CDR3 in amino acids: CASSFPGGTDSYEQYF. DNA of the CDR3: TGTGCCAGCAGCTTTCCGGGGGGGACAGATTCCTACGAGCAGTACTTC.

This clone was seen a single time. The genes are TRBV6-5 and TRBJ1-5, with TRBD1 as a possible D gene (6 bases). V lost 6 bases, J lost 11 bases, and 14 bases lay in between. The CDR3 is made up of 12 amino acids. Germline V lookup: CDR1 MNHEY, CDR2 SVGAGI. This CDR3 is CASRSQSGAQHF. The CDR3, as DNA: TGTGCCAGCAGGAGTCAATCAGGGGCCCAGCATTTT.

Notes on this clone: The same CDR3 can be traced to other DNA sequences in this sample. The chain joins TRBV14 to TRBJ1-3; D is ambiguous. The germline CDR1 and CDR2 sequences are SGHDN and FVKESK. V lost 0 bases to trimming and J lost 0 bases, with 6 bases between them. CDR3 length: 15 amino acids. The CDR3 reads CASSQDRVSGNTIYF. The CDR3 coding sequence is TGTGCCAGCAGCCAAGACCGCGTCTCTGGAAACACCATATATTTT.